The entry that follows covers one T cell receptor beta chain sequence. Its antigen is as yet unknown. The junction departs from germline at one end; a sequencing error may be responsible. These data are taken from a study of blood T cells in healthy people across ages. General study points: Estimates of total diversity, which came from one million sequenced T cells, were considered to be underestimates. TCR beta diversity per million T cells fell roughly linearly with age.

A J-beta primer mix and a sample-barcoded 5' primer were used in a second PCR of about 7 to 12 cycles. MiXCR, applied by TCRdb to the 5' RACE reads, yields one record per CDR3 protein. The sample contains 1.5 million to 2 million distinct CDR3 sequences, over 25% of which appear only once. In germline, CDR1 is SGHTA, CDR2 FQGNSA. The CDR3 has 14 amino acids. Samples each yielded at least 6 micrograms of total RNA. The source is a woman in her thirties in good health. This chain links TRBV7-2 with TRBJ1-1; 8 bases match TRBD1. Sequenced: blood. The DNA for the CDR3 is TGTGCCAGCAGCTCCTTCTCGACAGGGGCTGAAACTTTCTTT. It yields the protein CASSSFSTGAETFF. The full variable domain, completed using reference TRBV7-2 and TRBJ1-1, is GAGVSQSPSNKVTEKGKDVELRCDPISGHTALYWYRQSLGQGLEFLIYFQGNSAPDKSGLPSDRFSAERTGGSVSTLTIQRTQQEDSAVYLCASSSFSTGAETFFGQGTRLTVV.